Listed below are T cell receptor beta chains from one sample, sequenced in a study of vaccination effects on CD4 cells after COVID-19. Their antigen targets remain unknown. TCRdb's table, derived via immunoSEQ multiplex PCR, lists solely in-frame clones and lacks some. Here the sample spans some 61,000 clones, less than 80% being singletons. The specimen comprised CD4+ T cells from PBMCs cultured with HCoV-OC43 spike peptides, sampled after COVID-19 vaccination. These TCRs come from a human donor who received a COVID-19 vaccine. Each CDR3 is given with its conserved first and last residue. Fields, in order: V gene, D gene, clone size, J gene, CDR3 DNA, CDR3 protein. A D gene is named only where the DNA matches it firmly. Rows may omit the clone size; those that give it use once, few, many or a size class.

>TRBV24-1|TRBD2|-|TRBJ2-5
TGTGCCACCAGTGACCCGGGGGAGGGGACCCAGTACTTC
CATSDPGEGTQYF
>TRBV19|-|-|TRBJ2-5
TGTGCCAGTAGTGGGGTCTACCAAGAGACCCAGTACTTC
CASSGVYQETQYF
>TRBV7-2|-|few|TRBJ1-1
TGTGCCAGCAGCTTAGCAGCGTACATGAACACTGAAGCTTTCTTT
CASSLAAYMNTEAFF
>TRBV2|-|-|TRBJ1-2
TGTGCCAGCTACTTTGGGGGGGGCTTTAACTATGGCTACACCTTC
CASYFGGGFNYGYTF
>TRBV5-6|-|-|TRBJ1-2
TGTGCCAGCAACTCGAGGAGGGGAGGTTATGGCTACACCTTC
CASNSRRGGYGYTF
>TRBV6-5|TRBD1|-|TRBJ2-1
TGTGCCAGCAGTCCGGACAGGGGGCTTGAGCAGTTCTTC
CASSPDRGLEQFF
>TRBV28|TRBD1|-|TRBJ1-5
TGTGCCAGCAGTTCGGGACAGGGGGTACGAAGCAATCAGCCCCAGCATTTT
CASSSGQGVRSNQPQHF
>TRBV7-3|TRBD1|-|TRBJ2-1
TGTGCCAGCAGCCCTCAGGGGGCTTCCTACAATGAGCAGTTCTTC
CASSPQGASYNEQFF
>TRBV7-7|-|-|TRBJ2-3
TGTGCCAGCAGCTTGTATTTGGCCGGCGACATGGATACGCAGTATTTT
CASSLYLAGDMDTQYF
>TRBV9|-|-|TRBJ2-3
TGTGCCAGCAGCGTAGCTTACGGGGGTGGAACAGATACGCAGTATTTT
CASSVAYGGGTDTQYF
>TRBV4-3|-|-|TRBJ2-1
TGCGCCAGCAGCCAAGACCTCACTAGCTTTGAGCAGTTCTTC
CASSQDLTSFEQFF
>TRBV7-9|-|-|TRBJ2-6
TGTGCCAGCAATGAGATACTCTCTGGGGCCAACGTCCTGACTTTC
CASNEILSGANVLTF
>TRBV5-1|TRBD1|-|TRBJ1-2
TGCGCCAGCAGCATAGGACAGGGGTATGGCTACACCTTC
CASSIGQGYGYTF
>TRBV5-6|TRBD1|-|TRBJ2-1
TGTGCCAGCAGGCCCCGGGACAGGGGCTACAATGAGCAGTTCTTC
CASRPRDRGYNEQFF
>TRBV20-1|TRBD1|-|TRBJ1-6
TGCAGTGCTAGTGGGACAGGGGCTTCACCCCTCCACTTT
CSASGTGASPLHF
>TRBV9|TRBD2|-|TRBJ2-3
TGTGCCAGCAGCACGGGACTAGCGGGGGCCGCCTACACAGATACGCAGTATTTT
CASSTGLAGAAYTDTQYF
>TRBV6-5|TRBD1|once|TRBJ2-1
TGTGCCAGCAGTCCGGGACAGGGGGCCTGGGAGCAGTTCTTC
CASSPGQGAWEQFF
>TRBV7-2|-|-|TRBJ1-3
TGTGCCAGCAGCTTTGGGGGGAGAAACACCATATATTTT
CASSFGGRNTIYF
>TRBV2|-|-|TRBJ2-4
TGTGCCAGCAGTGAAATGAGGGGGGCCCTAGGCATTCAGTACTTC
CASSEMRGALGIQYF
>TRBV20-1|TRBD1|-|TRBJ1-2
TGCAGTGCCTACAGGGGAGGCTACACCTTC
CSAYRGGYTF